This TCR beta chain came from a study of blood T cells in healthy people across ages. A second PCR of 7 to 11 cycles used a sample-barcoded 5' primer and a J-beta primer mix. TCRdb reprocessed the 5' RACE reads via MiXCR and lists one record per CDR3 protein. This table has 550,000 to 700,000 distinct CDR3 sequences, 25% to 30% appearing once. This clonotype was recorded a few times. With 4 bases removed from V and 0 bases from J, the gap between germline ends came to 10 bases. The CDR3 runs 15 residues. The V gene's germline CDR1 is SGDLS and CDR2 YYNGEE. This TCR was sampled from a woman between 65 and 79 years old in good health. The V gene is TRBV9, the J gene TRBJ1-4; D is undetermined. Sequenced material: blood. CDR3 DNA: TGTGCCAGCAGCCGTAATGAGGCAACTAATGAAAAACTGTTTTTT. This encodes CASSRNEATNEKLFF.